The rows below give T cell receptor beta chains drawn from one sample of a study of a mutant IDH1 vaccine in newly diagnosed glioma. Some clones are missing from TCRdb's copy, which holds only in-frame ones; the method was immunoSEQ multiplex PCR. The sample includes fewer than 65,000 clones, 70% to 80% of them seen just once. Sample: PBMCs, taken from a glioma patient treated with radiotherapy, temozolomide or both. Source of these receptors: a woman between 40 and 50 years old with glioma. The CDR3 runs from the conserved cysteine through the conserved F or W. Size is omitted from some rows. Given values are once, few, many or a class for expanded clones.

CDR3: CASSLDSGGLGSYEQYF
J: TRBJ2-7
length: 17
size: -
V: TRBV7-6

CDR3: CASSSKSSYEQYF
J: TRBJ2-7
length: 13
size: once
V: TRBV5-1

CDR3: CAWSWGLSTEAFF
J: TRBJ1-1
length: 13
size: -
V: TRBV30

CDR3: CASSLGQFPQYF
J: TRBJ2-7
length: 12
size: -
V: TRBV5-1

CDR3: CSVATGTAGEQYF
J: TRBJ2-7
length: 13
size: -
V: TRBV29-1

CDR3: CASSVGAGPTDTQYF
J: TRBJ2-3
length: 15
size: few
V: TRBV9

CDR3: CASSLRGDRGSLNYGYTF
J: TRBJ1-2
length: 18
size: -
V: TRBV13

CDR3: CASSVTGTGNSPLHF
J: TRBJ1-6
length: 15
size: -
V: TRBV19

CDR3: CASSQVGGAYNEQFF
J: TRBJ2-1
length: 15
size: -
V: TRBV14

CDR3: CSFTGGKGYTEAFF
J: TRBJ1-1
length: 14
size: few
V: TRBV29-1

CDR3: CASTQGVYMNTEAFF
J: TRBJ1-1
length: 15
size: -
V: TRBV5-1

CDR3: CSAGKGSNYGYTF
J: TRBJ1-2
length: 13
size: once
V: TRBV29-1

CDR3: CAGGVNQPQHF
J: TRBJ1-5
length: 11
size: once
V: TRBV6-6

CDR3: CASSLESYSNQPQHF
J: TRBJ1-5
length: 15
size: -
V: TRBV5-4